Sequencing of this T cell receptor beta chain was carried out in a study of blood T cell repertoires in COVID-19. For the study at large: Samples representing acute and convalescent COVID-19 were sourced from the United States, Italy and Spain. In each case, the material was cDNA or gDNA derived from T cells, B-cell-depleted T cells, or PBMCs.

Turning to this clone: Other nucleotide sequences from this sample produce the same CDR3.

V was cut by 7 bases and J by 4 bases, with 8 bases left in between. The CDR3 loop spans 12 amino acids. CDR1 is MNHEY, CDR2 SVGAGI, per germline. Sequenced by immunoSEQ multiplex PCR; TCRdb stores in-frame clones only, minus some. The table has around 400,000 clones, roughly 86% seen once. The source material was PBMCs or T cells enriched from blood (not recorded which). This clonotype was sampled from a woman in her 30s who had recovered from COVID-19. The chain has TRBV6-5 and TRBJ1-3, with a weak D call TRBD1 (5 bases). The CDR3 sequence is CASTGFGNTIYF. Here the CDR3 DNA reads TGTGCCAGCACAGGGTTCGGAAACACCATATATTTT.